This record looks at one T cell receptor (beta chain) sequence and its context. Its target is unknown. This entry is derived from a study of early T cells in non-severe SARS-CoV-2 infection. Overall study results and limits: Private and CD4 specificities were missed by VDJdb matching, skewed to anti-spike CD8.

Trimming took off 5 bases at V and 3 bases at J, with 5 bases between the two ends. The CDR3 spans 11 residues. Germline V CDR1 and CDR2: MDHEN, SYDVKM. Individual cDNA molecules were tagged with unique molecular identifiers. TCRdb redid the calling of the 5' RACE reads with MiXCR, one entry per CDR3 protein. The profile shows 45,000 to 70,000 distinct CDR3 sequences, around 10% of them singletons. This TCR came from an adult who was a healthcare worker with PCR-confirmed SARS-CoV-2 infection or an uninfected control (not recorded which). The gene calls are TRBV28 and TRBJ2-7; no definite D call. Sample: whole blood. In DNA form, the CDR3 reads TGTGCCAGCAGTCCATACTACGAGCAGTACTTC. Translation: CASSPYYEQYF.